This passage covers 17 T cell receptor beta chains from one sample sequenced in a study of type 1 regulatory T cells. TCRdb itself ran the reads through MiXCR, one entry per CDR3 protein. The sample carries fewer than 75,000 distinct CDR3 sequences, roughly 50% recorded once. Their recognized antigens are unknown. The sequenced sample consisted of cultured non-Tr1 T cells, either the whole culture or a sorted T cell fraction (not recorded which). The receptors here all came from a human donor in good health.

The CDR3, as DNA: TGTGCCAGCTCACCCGAAGTTCGGGGAAGCTCTGAAGCTTTCTTT. Its protein product is CASSPEVRGSSEAFF. The chain joins TRBV18 to TRBJ1-1; D gene unclear. This CDR3 region has 15 residues. Germline CDR1 KGHSH, CDR2 LQKENI. Trimming shortened V by 3 bases and J by 6 bases, and 17 bases separated the two germline ends.

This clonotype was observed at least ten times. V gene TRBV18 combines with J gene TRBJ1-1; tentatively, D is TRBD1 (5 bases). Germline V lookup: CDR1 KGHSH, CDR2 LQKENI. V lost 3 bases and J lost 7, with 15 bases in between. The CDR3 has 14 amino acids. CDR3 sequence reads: CASSPPGVGNEAFF. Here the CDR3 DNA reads TGTGCCAGCTCACCGCCGGGGGTAGGGAATGAAGCTTTCTTT.

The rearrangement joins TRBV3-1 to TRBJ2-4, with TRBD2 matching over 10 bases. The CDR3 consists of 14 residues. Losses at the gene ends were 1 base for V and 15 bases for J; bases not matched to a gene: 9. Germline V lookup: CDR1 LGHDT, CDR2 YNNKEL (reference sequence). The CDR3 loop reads CASSQGKLAGERYF. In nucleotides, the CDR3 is TGTGCCAGCAGCCAAGGGAAGCTAGCGGGGGAACGGTACTTC.

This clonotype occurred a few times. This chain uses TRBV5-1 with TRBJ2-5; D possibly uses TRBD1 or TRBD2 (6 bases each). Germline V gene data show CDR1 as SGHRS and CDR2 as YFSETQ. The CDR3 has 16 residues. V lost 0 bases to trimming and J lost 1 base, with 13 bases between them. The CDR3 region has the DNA TGCGCCAGCAGCTTGGGGTGGGGGGCGTCCCAAGAGACCCAGTACTTC. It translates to CASSLGWGASQETQYF.

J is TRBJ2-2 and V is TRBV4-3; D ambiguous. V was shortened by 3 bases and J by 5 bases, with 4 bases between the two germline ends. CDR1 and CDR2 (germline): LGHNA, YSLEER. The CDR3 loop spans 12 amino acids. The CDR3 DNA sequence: TGCGCCAGCAGCCAGAGTACCGGGGAGCTGTTTTTT. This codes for CASSQSTGELFF.

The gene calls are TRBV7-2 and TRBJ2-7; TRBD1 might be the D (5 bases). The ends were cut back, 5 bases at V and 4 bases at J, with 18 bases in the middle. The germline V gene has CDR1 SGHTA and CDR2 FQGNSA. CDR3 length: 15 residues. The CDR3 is CASSQTGQGVYEQYF. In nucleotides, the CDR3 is TGTGCCAGCAGCCAAACCGGGCAGGGCGTTTACGAGCAGTACTTC.

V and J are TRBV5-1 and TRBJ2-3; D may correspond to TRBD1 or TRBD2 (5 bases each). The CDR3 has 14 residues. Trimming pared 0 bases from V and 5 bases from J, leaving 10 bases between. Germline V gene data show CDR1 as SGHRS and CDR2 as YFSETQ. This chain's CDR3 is CASSLAGDGDTQYF. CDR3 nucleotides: TGCGCCAGCAGCTTGGCCGGGGACGGAGATACGCAGTATTTT. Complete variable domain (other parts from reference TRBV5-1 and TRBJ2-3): KAGVTQTPRYLIKTRGQQVTLSCSPISGHRSVSWYQQTPGQGLQFLFEYFSETQRNKGNFPGRFSGRQFSNSRSEMNVSTLELGDSALYLCASSLAGDGDTQYFGPGTRLTVL.

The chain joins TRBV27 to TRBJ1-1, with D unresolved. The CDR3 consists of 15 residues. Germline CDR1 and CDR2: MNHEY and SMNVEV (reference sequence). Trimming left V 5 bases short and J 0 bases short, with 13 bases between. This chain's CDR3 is CASSPQTEMNTEAFF. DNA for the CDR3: TGTGCCAGCAGTCCTCAAACAGAAATGAACACTGAAGCTTTCTTT.

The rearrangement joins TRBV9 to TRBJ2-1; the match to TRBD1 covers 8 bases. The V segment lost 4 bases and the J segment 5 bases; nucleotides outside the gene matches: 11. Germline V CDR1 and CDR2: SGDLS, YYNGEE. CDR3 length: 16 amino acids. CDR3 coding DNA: TGTGCCAGCAGCCCTGGGGACAGGCGACACGACAATGAGCAGTTCTTC. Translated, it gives CASSPGDRRHDNEQFF.

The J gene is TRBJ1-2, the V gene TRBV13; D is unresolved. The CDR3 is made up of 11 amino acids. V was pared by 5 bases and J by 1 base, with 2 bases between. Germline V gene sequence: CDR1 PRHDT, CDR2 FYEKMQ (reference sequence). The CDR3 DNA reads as TGTGCCAGCAGCCTTAACTATGGCTACACCTTC. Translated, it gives CASSLNYGYTF.

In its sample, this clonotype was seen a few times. The CDR3 sequence is CAIRMTGAGNTIYF. CDR3 in DNA: TGTGCCATCAGGATGACAGGAGCTGGAAACACCATATATTTT. The rearrangement joins TRBV10-3 to TRBJ1-3, with D perhaps matching TRBD1 (6 bases). This CDR3 contains 14 residues. Trimming removed 6 bases at V and 2 bases at J, with 11 bases between. The V gene's germline CDR1 is ENHRY and CDR2 SYGVKD.

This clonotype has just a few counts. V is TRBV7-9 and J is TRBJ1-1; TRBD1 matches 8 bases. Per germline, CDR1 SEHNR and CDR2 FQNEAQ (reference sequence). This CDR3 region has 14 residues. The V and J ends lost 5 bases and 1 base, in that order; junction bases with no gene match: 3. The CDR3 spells CASSEDRANTEAFF. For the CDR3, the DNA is TGTGCCAGCAGCGAGGACAGGGCGAACACTGAAGCTTTCTTT.

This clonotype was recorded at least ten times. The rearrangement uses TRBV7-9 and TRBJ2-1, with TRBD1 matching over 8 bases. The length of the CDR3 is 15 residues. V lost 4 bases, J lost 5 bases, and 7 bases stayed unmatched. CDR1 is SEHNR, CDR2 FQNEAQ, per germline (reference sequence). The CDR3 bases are TGTGCCAGCAGCTCACAGGGGGAGCCCAACAATGAGCAGTTCTTC. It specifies CASSSQGEPNNEQFF.

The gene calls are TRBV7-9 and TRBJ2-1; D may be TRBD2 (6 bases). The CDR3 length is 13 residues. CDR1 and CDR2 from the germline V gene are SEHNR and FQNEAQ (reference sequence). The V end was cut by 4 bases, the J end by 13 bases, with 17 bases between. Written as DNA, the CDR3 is TGTGCCAGCAGCTCGGGGGTGTCCGCGGACCAGTTCTTC. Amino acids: CASSSGVSADQFF.

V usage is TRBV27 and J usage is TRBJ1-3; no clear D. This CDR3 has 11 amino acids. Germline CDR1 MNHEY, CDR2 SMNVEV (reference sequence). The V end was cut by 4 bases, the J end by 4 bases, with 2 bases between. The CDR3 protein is CASSWGNTIYF. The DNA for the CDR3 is TGTGCCAGCAGTTGGGGAAACACCATATATTTT.

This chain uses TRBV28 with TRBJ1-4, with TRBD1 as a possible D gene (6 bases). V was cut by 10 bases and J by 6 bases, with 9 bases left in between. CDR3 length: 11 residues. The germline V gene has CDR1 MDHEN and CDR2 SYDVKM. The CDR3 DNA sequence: TGTGCCACCCACAGGGATGAAAAACTGTTTTTT. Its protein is CATHRDEKLFF.

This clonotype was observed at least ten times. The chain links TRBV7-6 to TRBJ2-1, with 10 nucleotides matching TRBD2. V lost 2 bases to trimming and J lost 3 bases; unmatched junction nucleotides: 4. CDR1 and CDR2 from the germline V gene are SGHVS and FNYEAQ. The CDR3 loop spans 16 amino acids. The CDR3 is CASSLSASGGYNEQFF. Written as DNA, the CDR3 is TGTGCCAGCAGCTTATCGGCTAGCGGGGGCTACAATGAGCAGTTCTTC.